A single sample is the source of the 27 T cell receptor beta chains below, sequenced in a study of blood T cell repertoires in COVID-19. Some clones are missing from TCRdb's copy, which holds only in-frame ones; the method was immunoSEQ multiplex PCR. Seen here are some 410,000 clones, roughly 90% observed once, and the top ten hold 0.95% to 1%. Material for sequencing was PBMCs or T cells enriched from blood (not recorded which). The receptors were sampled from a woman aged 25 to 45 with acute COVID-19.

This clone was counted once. Here the CDR3 reads CASSHWLQNYGYTF. The DNA of the CDR3 is TGTGCCAGCAGCCACTGGCTTCAGAACTATGGCTACACCTTC. The chain combines TRBV3-1 (or the pseudogene TRBV3-2) with TRBJ1-2, with D hard to call. Germline V gene data show CDR1 as LGHDT and CDR2 as YNNKEL (reference sequence). Trimming took off 3 bases at V and 2 bases at J, with 10 bases between the two ends. This CDR3 has 14 amino acids.

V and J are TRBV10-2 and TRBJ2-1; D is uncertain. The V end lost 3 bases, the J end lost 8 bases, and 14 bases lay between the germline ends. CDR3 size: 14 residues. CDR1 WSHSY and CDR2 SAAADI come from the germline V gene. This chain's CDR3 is CASSDASRVDEQFF. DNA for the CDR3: TGCGCCAGCAGTGATGCAAGCCGAGTGGATGAGCAGTTCTTC.

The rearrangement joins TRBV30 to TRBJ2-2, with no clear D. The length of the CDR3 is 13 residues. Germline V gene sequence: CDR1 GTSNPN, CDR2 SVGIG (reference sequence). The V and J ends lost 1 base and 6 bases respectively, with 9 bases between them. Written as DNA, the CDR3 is TGTGCCTGGAGTGACAGCTCTGCCGGGGAGCTGTTTTTT. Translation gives CAWSDSSAGELFF. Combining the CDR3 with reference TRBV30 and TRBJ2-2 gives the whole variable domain SQTIHQWPATLVQPVGSPLSLECTVEGTSNPNLYWYRQAAGRGLQLLFYSVGIGQISSEVPQNLSASRPQDRQFILSSKKLLLSDSGFYLCAWSDSSAGELFFGEGSRLTVL.

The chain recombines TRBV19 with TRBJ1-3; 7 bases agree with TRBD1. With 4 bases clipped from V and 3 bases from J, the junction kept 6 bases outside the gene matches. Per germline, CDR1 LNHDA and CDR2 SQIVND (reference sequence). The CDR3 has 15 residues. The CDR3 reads CASSTGQLNGNTIYF. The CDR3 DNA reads TGTGCCAGTAGTACGGGACAGCTAAATGGAAACACCATATATTTT.

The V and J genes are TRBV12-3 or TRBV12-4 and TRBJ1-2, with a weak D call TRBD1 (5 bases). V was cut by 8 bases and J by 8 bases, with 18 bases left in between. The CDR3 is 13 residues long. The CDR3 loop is CASSLGGVVGYTF. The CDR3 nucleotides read TGTGCCAGCTCTCTGGGGGGGGTGGTCGGCTACACCTTC.

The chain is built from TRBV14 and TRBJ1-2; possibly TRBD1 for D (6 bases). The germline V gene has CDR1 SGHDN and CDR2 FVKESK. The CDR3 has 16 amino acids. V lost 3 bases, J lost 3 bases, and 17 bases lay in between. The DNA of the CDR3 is TGTGCCAGCAGCCACCTCCGGGACAAATTATACTATGGCTACACCTTC. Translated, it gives CASSHLRDKLYYGYTF.

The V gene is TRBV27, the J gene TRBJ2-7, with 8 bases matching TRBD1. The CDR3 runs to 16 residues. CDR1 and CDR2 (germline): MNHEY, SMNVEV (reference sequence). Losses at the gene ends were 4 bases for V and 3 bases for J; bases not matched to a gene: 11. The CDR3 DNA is TGTGCCAGCAGTTCCGTGGGCAGGGGGCTTTTCTACGAGCAGTACTTC. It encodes CASSSVGRGLFYEQYF.

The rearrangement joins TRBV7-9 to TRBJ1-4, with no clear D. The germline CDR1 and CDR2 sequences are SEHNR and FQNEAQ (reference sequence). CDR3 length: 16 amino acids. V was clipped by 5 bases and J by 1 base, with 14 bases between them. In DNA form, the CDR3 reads TGTGCCAGCAGCCAAACAACGGGGAGAACTAATGAAAAACTGTTTTTT. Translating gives CASSQTTGRTNEKLFF. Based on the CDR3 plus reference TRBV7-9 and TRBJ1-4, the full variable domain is DTGVSQNPRHKITKRGQNVTFRCDPISEHNRLYWYRQTLGQGPEFLTYFQNEAQLEKSRLLSDRFSAERPKGSFSTLEIQRTEQGDSAMYLCASSQTTGRTNEKLFFGSGTQLSVL.

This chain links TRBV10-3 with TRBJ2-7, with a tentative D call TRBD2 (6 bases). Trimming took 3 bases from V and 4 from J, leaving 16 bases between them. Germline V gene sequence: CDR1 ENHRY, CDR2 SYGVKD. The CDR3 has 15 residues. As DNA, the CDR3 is TGTGCCATCAGTGAAGGGCCGCAGCGGGCTTACGAGCAGTACTTC. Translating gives CAISEGPQRAYEQYF.

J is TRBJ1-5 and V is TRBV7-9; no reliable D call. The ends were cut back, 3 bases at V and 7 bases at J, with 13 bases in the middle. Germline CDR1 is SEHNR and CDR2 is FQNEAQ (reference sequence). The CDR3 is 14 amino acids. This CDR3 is CASSFLEGGQPQHF. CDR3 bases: TGTGCCAGCAGCTTTTTGGAGGGCGGCCAGCCCCAGCATTTT.

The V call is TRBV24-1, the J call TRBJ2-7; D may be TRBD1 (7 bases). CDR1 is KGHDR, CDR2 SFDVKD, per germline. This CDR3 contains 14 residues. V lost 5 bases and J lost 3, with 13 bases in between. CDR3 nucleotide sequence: TGTGCCACCAGTGCGGGGGACAGTCTCTACGAGCAGTACTTC. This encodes CATSAGDSLYEQYF.

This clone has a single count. DNA for the CDR3: TGTGCCAGCAGCTTAGCGGGGGAGGATGGCTACACCTTC. As protein: CASSLAGEDGYTF. The genes are TRBV7-3 and TRBJ1-2; tentative D call: TRBD1 (5 bases). The V and J ends lost 2 bases and 6 bases respectively, with 10 bases between them. The length of the CDR3 is 13 residues. Germline CDR1 is SGHTA and CDR2 is FQGTGA.

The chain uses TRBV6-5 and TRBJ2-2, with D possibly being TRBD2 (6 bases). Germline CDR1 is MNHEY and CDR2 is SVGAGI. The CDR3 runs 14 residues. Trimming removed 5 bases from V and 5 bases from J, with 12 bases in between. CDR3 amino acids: CASSHETRTGELFF. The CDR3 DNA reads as TGTGCCAGCAGTCATGAGACTAGGACCGGGGAGCTGTTTTTT.

CDR3 sequence (DNA): TGTGCCAGTAGTCCCCAGGGATTAGAGACCCAGTACTTC. Encoded protein: CASSPQGLETQYF. The chain carries TRBV19 and TRBJ2-5; perhaps TRBD1 as D (5 bases). Germline V gene lookup returns CDR1 LNHDA and CDR2 SQIVND (reference sequence). Between the trimmed V and J ends, which lost 5 bases and 4 bases, there was a span of 11 bases. The length of the CDR3 is 13 residues.

The DNA of the CDR3 is TGTGCCAGCAGCTTAAATTGGGGCAGGGCGGAACCCCTCCACTTT. Its protein product is CASSLNWGRAEPLHF. The rearrangement uses TRBV11-1 and TRBJ1-6; TRBD1 is a possible D gene (5 bases). The CDR3 sequence is 15 residues long. From germline, CDR1 is SGHAT and CDR2 FQDESV (reference sequence). Trimming took 2 bases from V and 12 from J, leaving 17 bases between them.

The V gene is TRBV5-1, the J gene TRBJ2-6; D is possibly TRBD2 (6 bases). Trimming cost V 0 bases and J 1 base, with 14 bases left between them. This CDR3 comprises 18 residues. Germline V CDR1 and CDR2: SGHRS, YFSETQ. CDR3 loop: CASSLGDLPGSGANVLTF. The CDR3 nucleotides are TGCGCCAGCAGCTTGGGGGACTTACCCGGGTCTGGGGCCAACGTCCTGACTTTC.

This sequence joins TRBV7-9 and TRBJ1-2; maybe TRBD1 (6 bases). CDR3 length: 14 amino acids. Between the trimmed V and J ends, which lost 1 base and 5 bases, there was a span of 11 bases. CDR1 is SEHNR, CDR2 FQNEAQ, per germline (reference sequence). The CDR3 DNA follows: TGTGCCAGCAGCTTAGTGGGGGCTGGGTATGGCTACACCTTC. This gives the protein CASSLVGAGYGYTF.

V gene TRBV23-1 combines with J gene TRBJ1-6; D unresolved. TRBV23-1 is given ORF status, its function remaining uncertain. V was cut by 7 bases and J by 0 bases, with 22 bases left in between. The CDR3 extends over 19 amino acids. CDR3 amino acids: CASNNSLTSISSYNSPLHF. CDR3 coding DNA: TGCGCCAGCAACAACTCTTTGACATCGATAAGCTCCTATAATTCACCCCTCCACTTT.

CDR3 in DNA: TGTGCCAGTTCCGGGACAGGGGTTGACGAGCAGTACTTC. Its translation: CASSGTGVDEQYF. This chain uses TRBV19 with TRBJ2-7, with TRBD1 matching 10 bases. The length of the CDR3 is 13 residues. Per germline, CDR1 LNHDA and CDR2 SQIVND (reference sequence). V was clipped by 8 bases and J by 5 bases; unmatched bases: 6.

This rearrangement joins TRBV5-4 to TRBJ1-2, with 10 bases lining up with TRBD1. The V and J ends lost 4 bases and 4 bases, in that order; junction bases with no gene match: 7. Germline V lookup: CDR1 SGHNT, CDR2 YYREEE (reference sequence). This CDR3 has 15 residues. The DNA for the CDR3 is TGTGCCAGCAGCCGGGACAGGGGAGGAGGCTATGGCTACACCTTC. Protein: CASSRDRGGGYGYTF. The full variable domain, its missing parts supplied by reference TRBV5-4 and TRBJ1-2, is ETGVTQSPTHLIKTRGQQVTLRCSSQSGHNTVSWYQQALGQGPQFIFQYYREEENGRGNFPPRFSGLQFPNYSSELNVNALELDDSALYLCASSRDRGGGYGYTFGSGTRLTVV.

CDR3 nucleotides: TGTGCCAGTAGTGCCCCCTTGGCAGGGGGATCCTCCTACGAGCAGTACTTC. Its translation is CASSAPLAGGSSYEQYF. The V gene is TRBV19, the J gene TRBJ2-7; 7 bases match TRBD1. The CDR3 totals 17 residues. CDR1 LNHDA and CDR2 SQIVND come from the germline V gene (reference sequence). J gave up 0 bases and V 5 bases, and 13 bases lay outside the gene matches.

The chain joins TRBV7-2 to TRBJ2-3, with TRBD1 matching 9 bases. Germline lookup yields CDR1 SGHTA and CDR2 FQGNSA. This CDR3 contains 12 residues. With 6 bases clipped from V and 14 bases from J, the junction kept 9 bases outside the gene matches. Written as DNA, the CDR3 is TGTACCAGCAGTCCAGACAGGGGGTCAGGGTATTTT. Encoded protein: CTSSPDRGSGYF.

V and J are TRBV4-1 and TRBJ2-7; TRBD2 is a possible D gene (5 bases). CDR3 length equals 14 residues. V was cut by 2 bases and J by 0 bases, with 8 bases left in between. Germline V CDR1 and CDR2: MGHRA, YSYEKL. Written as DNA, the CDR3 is TGCGCCAGCAGCCAACAAGCGGACTCCTACGAGCAGTACTTC. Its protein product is CASSQQADSYEQYF.

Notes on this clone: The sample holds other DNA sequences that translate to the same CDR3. CDR3 in amino acids: CASSRGSNQPQHF. The CDR3 region has the DNA TGTGCCAGCAGTAGGGGGAGCAATCAGCCCCAGCATTTT. The V and J genes are TRBV2 and TRBJ1-5, with D maybe TRBD1 (6 bases). The CDR3 runs to 13 residues. Trimming left V 5 bases short and J 1 base short, with 6 bases between. Germline CDR1 is SNHLY and CDR2 is FYNNEI. Drawing the rest from reference TRBV2 and TRBJ1-5, the complete variable domain is EPEVTQTPSHQVTQMGQEVILRCVPISNHLYFYWYRQILGQKVEFLVSFYNNEISEKSEIFDDQFSVERPDGSNFTLKIRSTKLEDSAMYFCASSRGSNQPQHFGDGTRLSIL.

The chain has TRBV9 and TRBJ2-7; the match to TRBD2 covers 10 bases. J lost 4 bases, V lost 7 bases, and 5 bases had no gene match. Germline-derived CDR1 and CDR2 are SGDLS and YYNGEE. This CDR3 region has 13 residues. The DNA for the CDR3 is TGTGCCAGCTCTAGCGGGGGAGGGTACGAGCAGTACTTC. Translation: CASSSGGGYEQYF.

The CDR3 bases are TGTGCCAGCGCGGGCGCCATGGGTGAAAAACTGTTTTTT. Its protein is CASAGAMGEKLFF. V and J are TRBV18 and TRBJ1-4, with D unresolved. V lost 8 bases and J lost 7, with 14 bases in between. The CDR3 loop spans 13 amino acids. Germline V gene lookup returns CDR1 KGHSH and CDR2 LQKENI.

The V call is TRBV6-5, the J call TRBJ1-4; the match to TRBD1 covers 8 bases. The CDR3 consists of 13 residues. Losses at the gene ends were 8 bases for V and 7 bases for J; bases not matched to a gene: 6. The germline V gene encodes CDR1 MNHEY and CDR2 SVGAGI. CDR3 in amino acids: CASLDRAREKLFF. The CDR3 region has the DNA TGTGCCAGCTTGGACAGGGCTCGTGAAAAACTGTTTTTT.